This TCR beta chain emerged from a study of T cells in Graves' hyperthyroidism and ophthalmopathy. As for the study in general: Any treatment followed the collection of peripheral blood at initial diagnosis.

This clonotype came up many times. Its antigen is still unknown. Amplified TCR beta CDR3 regions derived from RNA transcripts. HTBI primers were used for first-round RT-PCR of the TCR CDR3. Using its own MiXCR run on the multiplex PCR reads, TCRdb lists one record per CDR3 protein. The sample has 250,000 to 300,000 distinct CDR3 sequences, roughly 18% seen once. General observations from the study: Also found in blood were most expanded thyroid clonotypes above 0.001.

This TCR came from a man in his fifties or sixties with Graves' ophthalmopathy. The specimen sequenced was blood.

In DNA form, the CDR3 reads TGTGCCAGCTCCCCGGGGGGGACTCAGCCCCAGCATTTT. Protein: CASSPGGTQPQHF. The chain uses TRBV18 and TRBJ1-5, with a weak D call TRBD1 (5 bases). The V end was cut by 6 bases, the J end by 6 bases, with 12 bases between. CDR1 and CDR2 from the germline V gene are KGHSH and LQKENI. The CDR3 covers 13 residues.